This T cell receptor (beta chain) was identified during a study of control samples from healthy donors and cancer patients. The ends were cut back, 1 base at V and 3 bases at J, with 12 bases in the middle. From germline, CDR1 is WSHSY and CDR2 SAAADI. This CDR3 comprises 16 residues. Using immunoSEQ multiplex PCR, the repertoire was profiled, and TCRdb retains in-frame clones only, with some absent. The sample shows roughly 450,000 clones, 90% of them seen only once. This clonotype was obtained from a man aged 40-49 years with head and neck cancer. J is TRBJ2-2 and V is TRBV10-2; D possibly matches TRBD1 or TRBD2 (6 bases each). The specimen sequenced was PBMCs. CDR3 amino acids: CASSEFERGDTGELFF. CDR3 nucleotide sequence: TGCGCCAGCAGTGAGTTTGAAAGGGGGGACACCGGGGAGCTGTTTTTT.